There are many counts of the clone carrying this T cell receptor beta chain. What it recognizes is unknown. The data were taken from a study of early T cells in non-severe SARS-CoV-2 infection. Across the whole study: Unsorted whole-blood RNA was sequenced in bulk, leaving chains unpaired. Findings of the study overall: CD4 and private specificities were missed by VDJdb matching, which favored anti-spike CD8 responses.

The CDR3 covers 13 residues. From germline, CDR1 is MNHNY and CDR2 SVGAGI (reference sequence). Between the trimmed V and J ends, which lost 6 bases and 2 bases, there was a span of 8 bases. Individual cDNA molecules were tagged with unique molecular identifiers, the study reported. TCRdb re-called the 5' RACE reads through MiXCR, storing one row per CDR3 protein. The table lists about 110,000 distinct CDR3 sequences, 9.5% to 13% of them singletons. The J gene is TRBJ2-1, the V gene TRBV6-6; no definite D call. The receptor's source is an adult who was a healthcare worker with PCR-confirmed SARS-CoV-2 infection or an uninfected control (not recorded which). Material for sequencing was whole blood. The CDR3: CASSLTPYNEQFF. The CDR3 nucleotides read TGTGCCAGCAGCCTTACACCCTACAATGAGCAGTTCTTC.